The present entry profiles one T cell receptor (beta chain) with its context. This specimen belongs to a study of blood T cell repertoires in COVID-19. As originally analysed: Amplified reference gene primers provided the basis for estimating nucleated cell counts. Sequenced by immunoSEQ multiplex PCR; TCRdb stores in-frame clones only, minus some. That table is the source of V, J and clone size, and D and trimming were worked out from the DNA. The sample contains roughly 81,000 clones, around nine tenths of which appear only once. The clonotype originates from a man aged 35 to 55 with acute or convalescent COVID-19. The material sequenced was peripheral blood.

CDR3 in DNA: TGTGCCAGCAGAGGACAGGGCACAGATACGCAGTATTTT. It translates to CASRGQGTDTQYF. The V gene is TRBV12-3 or TRBV12-4, the J gene TRBJ2-3, with TRBD1 identical over 7 bases. V trimming: 6 bases; J trimming: 1 base; junction bases outside the gene matches: 1. The CDR3 extends over 13 amino acids.